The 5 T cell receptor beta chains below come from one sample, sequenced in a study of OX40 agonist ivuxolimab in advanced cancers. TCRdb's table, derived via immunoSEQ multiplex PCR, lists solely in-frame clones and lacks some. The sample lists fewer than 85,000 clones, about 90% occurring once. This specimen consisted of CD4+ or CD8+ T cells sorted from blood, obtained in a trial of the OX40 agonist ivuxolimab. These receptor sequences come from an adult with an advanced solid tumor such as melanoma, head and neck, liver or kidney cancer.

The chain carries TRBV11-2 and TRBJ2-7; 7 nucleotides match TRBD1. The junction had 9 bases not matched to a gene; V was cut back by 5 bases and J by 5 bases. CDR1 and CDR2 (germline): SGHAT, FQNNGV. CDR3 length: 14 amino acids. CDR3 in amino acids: CASSPGTVIDEQYF. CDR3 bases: TGTGCCAGCAGCCCAGGGACAGTTATCGACGAGCAGTACTTC.

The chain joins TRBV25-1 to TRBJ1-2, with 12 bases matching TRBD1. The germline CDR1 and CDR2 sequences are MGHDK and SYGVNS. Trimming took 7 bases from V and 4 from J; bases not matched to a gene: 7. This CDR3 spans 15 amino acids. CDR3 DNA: TGTGCCAGCACCGCAGGGACAGGGGGCGTCTATGGCTACACCTTC. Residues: CASTAGTGGVYGYTF.

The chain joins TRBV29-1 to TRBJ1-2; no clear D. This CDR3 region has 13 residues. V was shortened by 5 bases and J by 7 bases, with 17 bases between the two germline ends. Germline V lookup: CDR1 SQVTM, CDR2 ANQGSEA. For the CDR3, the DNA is TGCAGCGTTTTTTCTTCGGCCAGCCCTGGCTACACCTTC. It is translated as CSVFSSASPGYTF.

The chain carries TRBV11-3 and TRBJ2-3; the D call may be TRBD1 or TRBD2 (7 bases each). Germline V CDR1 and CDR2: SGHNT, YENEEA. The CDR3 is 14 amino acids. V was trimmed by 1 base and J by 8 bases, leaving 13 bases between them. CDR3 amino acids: CASSLGRGGSTQYF. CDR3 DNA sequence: TGTGCCAGCAGCTTAGGCAGGGGGGGTAGTACGCAGTATTTT.

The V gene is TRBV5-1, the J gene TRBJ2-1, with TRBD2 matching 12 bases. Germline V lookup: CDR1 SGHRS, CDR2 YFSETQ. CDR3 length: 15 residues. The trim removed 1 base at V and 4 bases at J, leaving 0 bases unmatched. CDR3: CASSLTSGGYNEQFF. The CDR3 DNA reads TGCGCCAGCAGCTTGACTAGCGGGGGGTACAATGAGCAGTTCTTC.